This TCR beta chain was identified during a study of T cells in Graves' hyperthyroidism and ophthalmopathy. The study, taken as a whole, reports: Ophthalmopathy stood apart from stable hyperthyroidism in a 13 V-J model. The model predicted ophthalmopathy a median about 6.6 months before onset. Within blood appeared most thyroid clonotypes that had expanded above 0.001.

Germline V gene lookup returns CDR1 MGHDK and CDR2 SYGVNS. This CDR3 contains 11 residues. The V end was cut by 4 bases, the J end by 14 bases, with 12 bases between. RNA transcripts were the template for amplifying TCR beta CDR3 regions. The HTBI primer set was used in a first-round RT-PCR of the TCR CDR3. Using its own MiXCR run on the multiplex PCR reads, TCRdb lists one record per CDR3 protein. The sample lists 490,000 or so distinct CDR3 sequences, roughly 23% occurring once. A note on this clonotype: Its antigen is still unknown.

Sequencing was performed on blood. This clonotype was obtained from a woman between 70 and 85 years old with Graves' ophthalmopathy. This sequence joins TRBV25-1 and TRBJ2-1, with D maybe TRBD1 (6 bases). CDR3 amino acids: CASSGHREEFF. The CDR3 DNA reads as TGTGCCAGCAGTGGACACAGGGAAGAGTTCTTC.